The source of this T cell receptor (beta chain) is a study of vaccination and CD4 T cells after COVID-19. Germline V gives CDR1 SGHTA, CDR2 FQGTGA. The V segment lost 3 bases and the J segment 3 bases; nucleotides outside the gene matches: 2. The CDR3 extends over 14 amino acids. Regarding this clonotype: Its cognate antigen is unknown.

Treatment of the sample: approximately 10-day PBMC culture with coronavirus spike peptide pools or control peptides (ViraFEST assay). Sequenced with the Oncomine TCR Beta short-read assay was DNA taken from cultured CD4+ T cells. TCRdb itself ran the PCR reads through MiXCR, one entry per CDR3 protein. The sample records 13,000 or so distinct CDR3 sequences, around 45% being singletons. The J gene is TRBJ1-1, the V gene TRBV7-3; 9 positions agree with TRBD1. Sequenced material: CD4+ T cells from blood, cultured in vitro, taken after SARS-CoV-2 vaccination. The sequence came from a human donor who had recovered from COVID-19. CDR3 residues: CASSLGTGYTEAFF. The CDR3 DNA sequence: TGTGCCAGCAGCTTGGGGACAGGGTACACTGAAGCTTTCTTT.